A single sample gave rise to the 24 T cell receptor beta chains below, sequenced in a study of blood T cell repertoires in COVID-19. TCRdb's copy holds only in-frame clones and misses some; the assay was immunoSEQ multiplex PCR. The sample has about 64,000 clones, roughly 93% seen once; the top ten hold roughly 1.7%. The sequenced sample was peripheral blood. Source of these receptors: a human donor in a cohort sampled during active COVID-19.

The V gene is TRBV28, the J gene TRBJ2-1, with D tentatively TRBD2 (6 bases). This CDR3 region has 16 residues. Germline V CDR1 and CDR2: MDHEN, SYDVKM. The V and J ends lost 1 base and 3 bases respectively, with 13 bases between them. CDR3 sequence (DNA): TGTGCCAGCAGTTTATTCGGGGAGGCAATCTACAATGAGCAGTTCTTC. This gives the protein CASSLFGEAIYNEQFF.

The chain employs TRBV19 and TRBJ2-1; 9 bases line up with TRBD1. Germline-derived CDR1 and CDR2 are LNHDA and SQIVND (reference sequence). J lost 7 bases, V lost 3 bases, and 7 bases had no gene match. The CDR3 is 15 residues long. The CDR3 nucleotides are TGTGCCAGTAGTATCCTCGGACAGGGGTTGAATGAGCAGTTCTTC. Protein sequence: CASSILGQGLNEQFF.

V usage is TRBV5-1 and J usage is TRBJ1-4; D uncertain. V lost 4 bases to trimming and J lost 4 bases, with 11 bases between them. Germline CDR1 SGHRS, CDR2 YFSETQ. This CDR3 region has 14 residues. The chain's CDR3 is CASSKEGVNEKLFF. CDR3 bases: TGCGCCAGCAGCAAGGAGGGAGTTAATGAAAAACTGTTTTTT.

The rearrangement links TRBV28 to TRBJ1-1; D remains unclear. The CDR3 has 12 residues. Deletions cut 3 bases from V and 5 bases from J, with 7 bases between. CDR1 is MDHEN, CDR2 SYDVKM, per germline. For the CDR3, the DNA is TGTGCCAGCAGTTTGTCCGTGACTGAAGCTTTCTTT. This codes for CASSLSVTEAFF.

The rearrangement links TRBV7-6 to TRBJ2-5; no clear D gene. V was trimmed by 1 base and J by 1 base, leaving 19 bases between them. Germline V lookup: CDR1 SGHVS, CDR2 FNYEAQ. The CDR3 is 18 amino acids. This CDR3 reads CASSLGLTASKAQETQYF. Written as DNA, the CDR3 is TGTGCCAGCAGCTTAGGGCTTACGGCTAGTAAGGCCCAAGAGACCCAGTACTTC.

This chain connects TRBV10-1 to TRBJ2-7; 12 bases map to TRBD2. Germline V CDR1 and CDR2: WNHNN, SYGVQD (reference sequence). Germline trimming cut 8 bases from V and 5 bases from J; bases unmatched to any gene: 7. The CDR3 spans 14 residues. The CDR3: CASQLAGGSHEQYF. CDR3 DNA: TGCGCCAGCCAACTAGCGGGAGGATCCCACGAGCAGTACTTC.

The rearrangement links TRBV6-1 to TRBJ1-1, with D unresolved. The V and J ends lost 1 base and 6 bases respectively, with 15 bases between them. The germline V gene has CDR1 MNHNS and CDR2 SASEGT. The CDR3 is made up of 15 amino acids. The chain's CDR3 is CASSEGLGKWAEAFF. CDR3 nucleotide sequence: TGTGCCAGCAGTGAAGGACTCGGAAAGTGGGCTGAAGCTTTCTTT.

This clone was seen a single time. The chain links TRBV5-1 to TRBJ2-5, with D unclear. V lost 0 bases and J 2 bases, leaving 8 bases between the germline ends. The CDR3 sequence is 14 residues long. Germline V gives CDR1 SGHRS, CDR2 YFSETQ. The CDR3 protein is CASSLDSQQETQYF. The CDR3 DNA is TGCGCCAGCAGCTTGGATTCCCAGCAAGAGACCCAGTACTTC.

The V and J genes are TRBV5-1 and TRBJ2-1; perhaps TRBD1 as D (6 bases). Germline assignment: CDR1 SGHRS and CDR2 YFSETQ. The CDR3 sequence is 13 residues long. V lost 4 bases, J lost 4 bases, and 9 bases lay in between. CDR3 coding DNA: TGCGCCAGCAGCCTGGACAGTTACAATGAGCAGTTCTTC. This encodes CASSLDSYNEQFF. Variable domain in full (rest from reference TRBV5-1 and TRBJ2-1): KAGVTQTPRYLIKTRGQQVTLSCSPISGHRSVSWYQQTPGQGLQFLFEYFSETQRNKGNFPGRFSGRQFSNSRSEMNVSTLELGDSALYLCASSLDSYNEQFFGPGTRLTVL.

This clone has just one count. The rearrangement joins TRBV4-3 to TRBJ2-3, with D uncertain. From germline, CDR1 is LGHNA and CDR2 YSLEER. This CDR3 spans 14 amino acids. V dropped 1 base and J dropped 0 bases, with 5 bases sitting between them. The CDR3, as DNA: TGCGCCAGCAGCCAAGCTGCGAGCACAGATACGCAGTATTTT. It translates to CASSQAASTDTQYF.

The chain uses TRBV4-3 and TRBJ2-5; TRBD1 might be the D (5 bases). V lost 4 bases to trimming and J lost 2 bases, with 14 bases between them. This CDR3 is built from 15 residues. Germline-derived CDR1 and CDR2 are LGHNA and YSLEER. CDR3 bases: TGCGCCAGCAGCCCCGGACATTCGGAACAAGAGACCCAGTACTTC. It encodes CASSPGHSEQETQYF.

In its sample, this clone was seen once. The genes are TRBV2 and TRBJ2-1, with 9 bases matching TRBD2. Germline V gives CDR1 SNHLY, CDR2 FYNNEI. This CDR3 region has 16 residues. Unmatched junction bases numbered 15, after V lost 8 bases and J lost 7 bases. The CDR3 loop reads CASHEYRGRAKNEQFF. The DNA for the CDR3 is TGTGCCAGCCACGAATACCGCGGGAGGGCCAAAAATGAGCAGTTCTTC.

V is TRBV20-1 and J is TRBJ2-5, with D uncertain. Germline CDR1 is DFQATT and CDR2 is SNEGSKA (reference sequence). The CDR3 runs 10 residues. V was pared by 2 bases and J by 5 bases, with 3 bases between. For the CDR3, the DNA is TGCAGTGCTAGACAGGAGACCCAGTACTTC. It is translated as CSARQETQYF.

The J gene is TRBJ2-7, the V gene TRBV10-3, with TRBD1 as a possible D gene (6 bases). Per the germline V gene, CDR1 is ENHRY and CDR2 is SYGVKD. V was pared by 9 bases and J by 2 bases, with 23 bases between. This CDR3 comprises 16 residues. The DNA of the CDR3 is TGTGCCATTTTTCGAACACTTGGGCACAGGGCCTACGAGCAGTACTTC. Its translation is CAIFRTLGHRAYEQYF.

The V and J genes are TRBV2 and TRBJ2-3; 8 bases fit TRBD2. J gave up 0 bases and V 6 bases, and 5 bases lay outside the gene matches. The CDR3 spans 15 residues. CDR1 is SNHLY and CDR2 is FYNNEI in the germline V gene. The CDR3 DNA reads TGTGCCAGCAGGCGGGAGGAGATGAGCACAGATACGCAGTATTTT. It specifies CASRREEMSTDTQYF.

CDR3 sequence reads: CSASALGNTQYF. Here the CDR3 DNA reads TGCAGTGCTAGTGCCTTGGGCAATACGCAGTATTTT. J is TRBJ2-3 and V is TRBV20-1; no firm D call. From germline, CDR1 is DFQATT and CDR2 SNEGSKA (reference sequence). The CDR3 covers 12 residues. Deletions cut 3 bases from V and 7 bases from J, with 11 bases between.

The rearrangement links TRBV7-8 to TRBJ2-2, with TRBD1 matching 8 bases. V dropped 5 bases and J dropped 7; count of bases not matched to a gene: 3. Germline loops: CDR1 SGHVS, CDR2 FQNEAQ. This CDR3 spans 13 amino acids. For the CDR3, the DNA is TGTGCCAGCAGCCCGGACAGGGTCGGGGAGCTGTTTTTT. It translates to CASSPDRVGELFF.

The chain joins TRBV27 to TRBJ2-2, with 9 bases aligning to TRBD1. The junction had 4 bases not matched to a gene; V was cut back by 3 bases and J by 5 bases. Germline loops: CDR1 MNHEY, CDR2 SMNVEV (reference sequence). The CDR3 length is 15 residues. The CDR3, as DNA: TGTGCCAGCAGTTTCGGGACAGGGCCTACCGGGGAGCTGTTTTTT. It translates to CASSFGTGPTGELFF.

The rearrangement joins TRBV9 to TRBJ1-6; the match to TRBD1 covers 10 bases. V trimming: 4 bases; J trimming: 8 bases; junction bases outside the gene matches: 6. Germline loops: CDR1 SGDLS, CDR2 YYNGEE. This CDR3 comprises 15 residues. The CDR3: CASSPRGTGDSPLHF. DNA of the CDR3: TGTGCCAGCAGCCCGAGGGGGACAGGGGATTCACCCCTCCACTTT.

This rearrangement joins TRBV5-6 to TRBJ2-7; 13 bases line up with TRBD2. Losses at the gene ends were 3 bases for V and 6 bases for J; bases not matched to a gene: 0. Germline CDR1 and CDR2: SGHDT and YYEEEE. This CDR3 has 13 residues. CDR3 protein: CASSWTSGGEQYF. As DNA, the CDR3 is TGTGCCAGCAGCTGGACTAGCGGGGGCGAGCAGTACTTC.

The V gene is TRBV19, the J gene TRBJ2-1; D is possibly TRBD2 (6 bases). This CDR3 comprises 14 residues. The germline gives CDR1 LNHDA, CDR2 SQIVND (reference sequence). Trimming took off 6 bases at V and 0 bases at J, with 9 bases between the two ends. The CDR3 bases are TGTGCCAGTAGGCGGGGTAGCTCCTACAATGAGCAGTTCTTC. Amino acids: CASRRGSSYNEQFF.

This chain links TRBV5-1 with TRBJ2-2; D might be TRBD2 (7 bases). This CDR3 has 15 amino acids. Trimming stripped 5 bases from V and 3 bases from J, with 14 bases between. Germline V lookup: CDR1 SGHRS, CDR2 YFSETQ. The CDR3 region is CASRQTGRDTGELFF. The CDR3 coding sequence is TGCGCCAGCAGACAAACAGGGAGGGACACCGGGGAGCTGTTTTTT.

This clone has more than one count but fewer than ten. The chain carries TRBV4-2 and TRBJ1-2; no clear D gene. CDR1 and CDR2 from the germline V gene are LGHNA and YNFKEQ. The CDR3 totals 15 residues. Trimming took 0 bases from V and 2 from J, leaving 10 bases between them. The CDR3 loop is CASSQEFTDNYGYTF. CDR3 sequence (DNA): TGTGCCAGCAGCCAAGAATTCACAGACAACTATGGCTACACCTTC.

This chain connects TRBV7-6 to TRBJ1-1; D uncertain. The germline V and J ends were trimmed by 5 bases and 1 base, with 8 bases remaining between them. Germline values: CDR1 SGHVS, CDR2 FNYEAQ. The CDR3 runs to 13 residues. The CDR3 spells CASSRGANTEAFF. CDR3 coding DNA: TGTGCCAGCAGCCGGGGAGCGAACACTGAAGCTTTCTTT.